This TCR beta chain was sequenced in a study of blood T cell repertoires in COVID-19. Study in general: Donors in the United States, Italy and Spain gave samples during acute or convalescent COVID-19. PBMCs, B-cell-depleted T cells, or T cells were the source of the cDNA or gDNA that made up the material.

The V and J ends lost 4 bases and 0 bases respectively, with 4 bases between them. In germline, CDR1 is SGHTA, CDR2 FQGNSA. This CDR3 is 12 amino acids long. As for this clone: The sample contains more than one DNA sequence encoding this CDR3.

In the study's own analysis: Amplification of reference gene primers provided the estimated nucleated cell counts. The table came from immunoSEQ multiplex PCR; TCRdb's copy has only in-frame clones and leaves some out. D and trimming were read from the DNA, whereas the V and J calls and clone size are those reported in that table. The table has roughly 200,000 clones, about 87% seen once. The sample was peripheral blood. The receptor comes from a man in his 70s with acute or convalescent COVID-19. The chain recombines TRBV7-2 with TRBJ2-7, with unresolved D. CDR3 DNA: TGTGCCAGCAGCTCTCTCTCCTACGAGCAGTACTTC. It translates to CASSSLSYEQYF.